The 7 T cell receptor beta chains given below trace back to one sample, sequenced in a study of OX40 agonist ivuxolimab in advanced cancers. Some clones are missing from TCRdb's copy, which holds only in-frame ones; the method was immunoSEQ multiplex PCR. The sample holds some 97,000 clones, nearly 90% seen once. The sequencing here drew on CD4+ or CD8+ T cells sorted from blood, taken in a trial of the OX40 agonist ivuxolimab. The receptors were gathered from an adult with an advanced solid tumor such as melanoma, head and neck, liver or kidney cancer.

The rearrangement links TRBV6-4 to TRBJ1-5, with 7 bases that match TRBD1. The CDR3 is made up of 14 amino acids. The V and J ends lost 3 bases and 6 bases, in that order; junction bases with no gene match: 5. CDR1 and CDR2 (germline): MRHNA, SNTAGT. CDR3 DNA sequence: TGTGCCAGCAGTGAAGGGGGCTGGGGTCAGCCCCAGCATTTT. It translates to CASSEGGWGQPQHF.

The chain combines TRBV30 with TRBJ2-1; 7 bases line up with TRBD1. V shed 3 bases, J shed 4 bases, and the junction held 3 bases outside the gene matches. Looked up from germline, CDR1 is GTSNPN and CDR2 is SVGIG (reference sequence). The CDR3 contains 13 residues. The CDR3 DNA follows: TGTGCCTGGAGGTGGGGACAGTACAATGAGCAGTTCTTC. Amino acids: CAWRWGQYNEQFF.

The chain couples TRBV19 to TRBJ1-2; TRBD1 might be the D (5 bases). Between the trimmed V and J ends, which lost 10 bases and 4 bases, there was a span of 16 bases. Germline loops: CDR1 LNHDA, CDR2 SQIVND (reference sequence). The CDR3 has 13 amino acids. CDR3 DNA sequence: TGTGCCACCCTGGGGGTTAGTTCCTATGGCTACACCTTC. Residues: CATLGVSSYGYTF.

The chain is built from TRBV9 and TRBJ1-4, with D tentatively TRBD1 (5 bases). The V and J ends lost 4 bases and 8 bases respectively, with 18 bases between them. CDR1 is SGDLS and CDR2 is YYNGEE in the germline V gene. There are 15 residues in the CDR3. The CDR3 sequence: CASSLSGGPREKLFF. CDR3 sequence (DNA): TGTGCCAGCAGCCTCAGCGGGGGTCCTCGCGAAAAACTGTTTTTT. The whole variable domain, remainder taken from reference TRBV9 and TRBJ1-4, is DSGVTQTPKHLITATGQRVTLRCSPRSGDLSVYWYQQSLDQGLQFLIQYYNGEERAKGNILERFSAQQFPDLHSELNLSSLELGDSALYFCASSLSGGPREKLFFGSGTQLSVL.

This sequence joins TRBV5-1 and TRBJ1-4; 7 nucleotides agree with TRBD1. V lost 3 bases and J lost 3; bases outside the gene matches: 2. The CDR3 covers 14 residues. Germline assignment: CDR1 SGHRS and CDR2 YFSETQ. The CDR3: CASSWDSSNEKLFF. The CDR3 DNA is TGCGCCAGCAGCTGGGACAGCTCTAATGAAAAACTGTTTTTT.

V is TRBV5-1 and J is TRBJ1-1; 7 bases are shared with TRBD1. Germline CDR1 is SGHRS and CDR2 is YFSETQ. There are 14 residues in the CDR3. After removal of 3 bases from V and 2 bases from J, the junction contained 4 bases not matched to a gene. CDR3 amino acids: CASSSTGANTEAFF. In DNA form, the CDR3 reads TGCGCCAGCAGCTCTACAGGGGCAAACACTGAAGCTTTCTTT.

V is TRBV10-2 and J is TRBJ1-5; a possible D gene is TRBD1 (6 bases). CDR1 is WSHSY and CDR2 is SAAADI in the germline V gene. The CDR3 consists of 15 residues. V was pared by 3 bases and J by 3 bases, with 12 bases between. The CDR3 DNA sequence: TGCGCCAGCAGTGAACGACAGGCCTCCAATCAGCCCCAGCATTTT. It specifies CASSERQASNQPQHF.